These T cell receptor beta chains were read from a single sample in a study of T cell responses to AZD1222 COVID-19 vaccine. Sequencing used immunoSEQ multiplex PCR; TCRdb keeps in-frame clones, though not all of them. The sample contains about 130,000 clones, around 94% of which appear only once. The input for sequencing was peripheral blood, taken on day 0 of AZD1222 vaccination. The receptors here all came from an adult in good health. Both conserved end residues are part of each CDR3. A D gene is named only where the DNA matches it firmly. Only some rows state a clone size, as once, few, many or a class for expanded clones.

CDR3 protein | CDR3 DNA | J gene | clone size | V gene | CDR3 length | D gene
CASSGRHGYEQYF | TGTGCCAGCAGCGGCAGGCACGGCTACGAGCAGTACTTC | TRBJ2-7 | . | TRBV9 | 13 | .
CAWSLGYGYTF | TGTGCCTGGAGTCTAGGGTACGGCTACACCTTC | TRBJ1-2 | . | TRBV30 | 11 | .
CASSELTGMNTEAFF | TGTGCCAGCAGTGAATTGACGGGGATGAACACTGAAGCTTTCTTT | TRBJ1-1 | . | TRBV6-1 | 15 | .
CASSGSTVSNQPQHF | TGTGCCAGCAGTGGGTCGACAGTTAGCAATCAGCCCCAGCATTTT | TRBJ1-5 | once | TRBV27 | 15 | .
CASSPISRGFTEAFF | TGTGCCAGCTCACCAATTAGTAGGGGGTTCACTGAAGCTTTCTTT | TRBJ1-1 | once | TRBV18 | 15 | .
CASSGLPGAGDNEKLFF | TGTGCCAGCAGTGGCCTCCCTGGGGCCGGAGATAATGAAAAACTGTTTTTT | TRBJ1-4 | . | TRBV25-1 | 17 | .
CASSPYMPQETQYF | TGCGCCAGCAGCCCTTACATGCCCCAAGAGACCCAGTACTTC | TRBJ2-5 | . | TRBV5-1 | 14 | .
CASRNFDRSPYEQYF | TGTGCCAGCCGAAACTTTGACAGGTCTCCCTACGAGCAGTACTTC | TRBJ2-7 | . | TRBV2 | 15 | .
CASSQAAYEQYF | TGTGCCAGCAGCCAAGCTGCCTACGAGCAGTACTTC | TRBJ2-7 | . | TRBV3-1/TRBV3-2 | 12 | .
CASSRHVGNQPQHF | TGTGCCAGCAGCCGGCATGTTGGGAATCAGCCCCAGCATTTT | TRBJ1-5 | . | TRBV7-2 | 14 | .
CAWSVGGTVYNEQFF | TGTGCCTGGAGTGTTGGGGGGACGGTCTACAATGAGCAGTTCTTC | TRBJ2-1 | . | TRBV30 | 15 | .
CATSRDIPRYEQYF | TGTGCCACCAGCAGAGATATTCCCAGATACGAGCAGTACTTC | TRBJ2-7 | . | TRBV15 | 14 | .
CASSPDGASGAKNIQYF | TGTGCCAGCAGCCCCGACGGCGCTAGTGGGGCCAAAAACATTCAGTACTTC | TRBJ2-4 | . | TRBV5-6 | 17 | .
CAWKEGAYHANQPQHF | TGTGCCTGGAAGGAAGGGGCCTACCATGCAAATCAGCCCCAGCATTTT | TRBJ1-5 | . | TRBV30 | 16 | .
CASERAGYTF | TGTGCCAGCGAGCGCGCGGGCTACACCTTC | TRBJ1-2 | once | TRBV25-1 | 10 | .
CAWNRPNQPQHF | TGTGCCTGGAACAGGCCGAATCAGCCCCAGCATTTT | TRBJ1-5 | . | TRBV30 | 12 | .
CAISESAGSGVANYGYTF | TGTGCCATCAGTGAGTCGGCAGGGTCAGGCGTAGCTAACTATGGCTACACCTTC | TRBJ1-2 | . | TRBV10-3 | 18 | .
CASSHGGEAFF | TGCGCCAGCAGCCACGGAGGTGAAGCTTTCTTT | TRBJ1-1 | . | TRBV5-1 | 11 | .
CASSSGADTSGYTF | TGTGCCAGCAGCTCCGGGGCAGATACTTCGGGCTACACCTTC | TRBJ1-2 | . | TRBV7-9 | 14 | .
CASSSGAGANVLTF | TGTGCCAGCAGCTCAGGGGCTGGGGCCAACGTCCTGACTTTC | TRBJ2-6 | . | TRBV9 | 14 | .
CASSIQGSGNEKLFF | TGTGCCAGCAGCATCCAGGGGAGTGGTAATGAAAAACTGTTTTTT | TRBJ1-4 | . | TRBV28 | 15 | .
CASSPSAGSGIPYEQYF | TGTGCCAGCTCTCCCTCGGCAGGGAGCGGGATACCCTACGAGCAGTACTTC | TRBJ2-7 | once | TRBV18 | 17 | TRBD2
CASSLGGSSYNSPLHF | TGCGCCAGCAGCTTGGGCGGGAGCTCCTATAATTCACCCCTCCACTTT | TRBJ1-6 | . | TRBV5-1 | 16 | .
CASSKPAGTTFTYEQYF | TGTGCCAGCAGCAAGCCCGCCGGGACAACTTTCACCTACGAGCAGTACTTC | TRBJ2-7 | . | TRBV21-1 | 17 | .
CASSEASQTQYF | TGTGCCAGTAGTGAAGCTTCGCAGACCCAGTACTTC | TRBJ2-5 | . | TRBV19 | 12 | .